This T cell receptor beta chain appears in the sequencing data of a study of control samples from healthy donors and cancer patients. Germline V gene sequence: CDR1 SGHTA, CDR2 FQGNSA. CDR3 length: 15 residues. The trim removed 5 bases at V and 8 bases at J, leaving 10 bases unmatched. Assay used: immunoSEQ multiplex PCR; TCRdb lists only in-frame clones, some missing. The repertoire has tens of thousands of clones, roughly 90% of them found once; the top ten carry about 0.92%. The chain recombines TRBV7-2 with TRBJ1-2, with TRBD1 identical over 11 bases. The specimen was blood. This clonotype was obtained from a woman aged 25 to 39 in good health. CDR3 amino acids: CASSPIGTGGGGYTF. DNA for the CDR3: TGTGCCAGCAGCCCGATCGGGACAGGGGGTGGGGGCTACACCTTC.